Presented here are 19 T cell receptor beta chains from one specimen sequenced in a study of blood T cell repertoires in COVID-19. Assay: immunoSEQ multiplex PCR; the TCRdb copy retains only in-frame clones and omits some. The sample includes fewer than 300,000 clones, more than 70% of them seen just once. The sample taken for sequencing was peripheral blood. These receptors were collected from a young woman with acute or convalescent COVID-19.

The chain carries TRBV4-1 and TRBJ2-7; 16 nucleotides line up with TRBD2. V lost 0 bases, J lost 7 bases, and 15 bases stayed unmatched. The CDR3 totals 20 residues. Germline V CDR1 and CDR2: MGHRA, YSYEKL. As DNA, the CDR3 is TGCGCCAGCAGCCAAGATCTTGGGTGGGGACTAGCGGGAGGGCCCAGGGAGCAGTACTTC. Translated, it gives CASSQDLGWGLAGGPREQYF.

This clone was counted many times. The chain joins TRBV7-2 to TRBJ2-1; 10 bases line up with TRBD2. The junction had 9 bases not matched to a gene; V was cut back by 3 bases and J by 7 bases. The CDR3 totals 16 residues. CDR1 and CDR2 (germline): SGHTA, FQGNSA. The chain's CDR3 is CASSFFSGLAFNEQFF. The DNA of the CDR3 is TGTGCCAGCAGCTTTTTTTCGGGACTAGCGTTTAATGAGCAGTTCTTC. The whole variable domain, filled in from reference TRBV7-2 and TRBJ2-1, reads GAGVSQSPSNKVTEKGKDVELRCDPISGHTALYWYRQSLGQGLEFLIYFQGNSAPDKSGLPSDRFSAERTGGSVSTLTIQRTQQEDSAVYLCASSFFSGLAFNEQFFGPGTRLTVL.

The chain carries TRBV6-5 and TRBJ2-7, with TRBD2 matching over 8 bases. Per the germline V gene, CDR1 is MNHEY and CDR2 is SVGAGI. The CDR3 is 14 amino acids. Trimming removed 3 bases from V and 4 bases from J; junction bases left unmatched: 5. CDR3 DNA sequence: TGTGCCAGCAGTTATGCGGGAGGCGGGTACGAGCAGTACTTC. Amino acids: CASSYAGGGYEQYF.

This chain connects TRBV7-2 to TRBJ2-1, with TRBD2 as a possible D gene (6 bases). The CDR3 covers 14 residues. Germline values: CDR1 SGHTA, CDR2 FQGNSA. Trimming stripped 5 bases from V and 2 bases from J, with 10 bases between. CDR3 in amino acids: CASSRDSAYNEQFF. The CDR3 nucleotides read TGTGCCAGCAGCCGGGACTCCGCCTACAATGAGCAGTTCTTC.

The chain links TRBV27 to TRBJ1-2; no clear D. This CDR3 has 13 amino acids. From germline, CDR1 is MNHEY and CDR2 SMNVEV (reference sequence). V lost 3 bases and J lost 1, with 6 bases in between. This CDR3 is CASSLGFNYGYTF. CDR3 bases: TGTGCCAGCAGTTTGGGCTTTAACTATGGCTACACCTTC.

This chain links TRBV6-5 with TRBJ1-4, with 7 bases that match TRBD1. V dropped 4 bases and J dropped 6; count of bases not matched to a gene: 8. Germline V gives CDR1 MNHEY, CDR2 SVGAGI. CDR3 length equals 15 residues. The CDR3 bases are TGTGCCAGCAGTTTCCGGGGCAGGGGGGATGAAAAACTGTTTTTT. The encoded protein is CASSFRGRGDEKLFF.

There are many counts of this clone. The chain links TRBV4-3 to TRBJ2-7; D may be TRBD2 (6 bases). V gave up 1 base and J gave up 0 bases, with 13 bases separating them. Germline V gene sequence: CDR1 LGHNA, CDR2 YSLEER. The CDR3 contains 16 residues. In nucleotides, the CDR3 is TGCGCCAGCAGCCAAGGACGGGCGGGGAGCTCCTACGAGCAGTACTTC. The encoded protein is CASSQGRAGSSYEQYF.

This clone came up once. The CDR3 protein is CASSGYSGRAYNEQFF. Here the CDR3 DNA reads TGTGCCAGCAGTGGGTATAGCGGGAGGGCTTACAATGAGCAGTTCTTC. The rearrangement links TRBV28 to TRBJ2-1; 11 bases match TRBD2. This CDR3 has 16 residues. In germline, CDR1 is MDHEN, CDR2 SYDVKM. With V trimmed by 5 bases and J by 4 bases, 7 bases remained unmatched.

The chain uses TRBV28 and TRBJ1-2, with TRBD1 matching over 7 bases. CDR1 is MDHEN, CDR2 SYDVKM, per germline. The CDR3 sequence is 15 residues long. J lost 4 bases, V lost 0 bases, and 5 bases had no gene match. DNA for the CDR3: TGTGCCAGCAGTTTATGGCGGACAGGTAGCTATGGCTACACCTTC. This encodes CASSLWRTGSYGYTF.

The chain recombines TRBV7-2 with TRBJ1-2, with D unclear. CDR3 length: 12 residues. Deletions cut 1 base from V and 8 bases from J, with 8 bases between. Germline lookup yields CDR1 SGHTA and CDR2 FQGNSA. The CDR3 nucleotides are TGTGCCAGCAGCTTAGACTTGTCCGGCTACACCTTC. Protein sequence: CASSLDLSGYTF.

J is TRBJ1-6 and V is TRBV15; 8 bases match TRBD1. The CDR3 is 15 residues long. V was pared by 0 bases and J by 9 bases, with 4 bases of the junction left unmatched. Germline CDR1 LNHNV, CDR2 YYDKDF (reference sequence). Here the CDR3 reads CATSRDQGAGSPLHF. CDR3 DNA: TGTGCCACCAGCAGAGATCAGGGGGCGGGTTCACCCCTCCACTTT.

This chain joins TRBV30 and TRBJ2-7, with 11 bases identical to TRBD2. CDR1 is GTSNPN, CDR2 SVGIG, per germline (reference sequence). The CDR3 covers 13 residues. Trimming at V came to 2 bases and at J to 6 bases, leaving 3 bases not matched to a gene. CDR3 loop: CAWSTSGSREQYF. CDR3 DNA sequence: TGTGCCTGGAGTACTAGCGGGAGTCGCGAGCAGTACTTC.

The chain joins TRBV4-3 to TRBJ2-1; D call uncertain. Germline CDR1 reads LGHNA; CDR2 reads YSLEER. This CDR3 contains 13 residues. The V gene lost 4 bases and the J gene lost 4 bases, with 8 bases spanning the gap. CDR3 loop: CASSLARYNEQFF. CDR3 bases: TGCGCCAGCAGCCTAGCTAGGTACAATGAGCAGTTCTTC.

CDR3 region: CASSWDRNYGYTF. CDR3 sequence (DNA): TGTGCCAGCAGTTGGGACAGGAACTATGGCTACACCTTC. The chain is built from TRBV6-2 or TRBV6-3 and TRBJ1-2; 8 nucleotides align to TRBD1. Germline trimming cut 4 bases from V and 2 bases from J; bases unmatched to any gene: 0. The CDR3 runs to 13 residues. Germline assignment: CDR1 MNHEY and CDR2 SVGEGT.

The chain employs TRBV29-1 and TRBJ2-3; TRBD2 agrees at 7 bases. This CDR3 comprises 15 residues. Germline V CDR1 and CDR2: SQVTM, ANQGSEA. V shed 2 bases and J 2 bases; nucleotides not matched to a gene: 7. Here the CDR3 DNA reads TGCAGCGTTGAAAGGGCTAGCGGAACCACAGATACGCAGTATTTT. Its translation: CSVERASGTTDTQYF.

The chain is built from TRBV19 and TRBJ1-5; D is unclear. Germline CDR1 reads LNHDA; CDR2 reads SQIVND (reference sequence). V was trimmed by 4 bases and J by 4 bases, leaving 14 bases between them. This CDR3 has 15 residues. In nucleotides, the CDR3 is TGTGCCAGTAGTAGGGTCGTCTCGGGGAATCAGCCCCAGCATTTT. The encoded protein is CASSRVVSGNQPQHF.

This clone has only one observation. The CDR3 here is CASSFPGISPLHF. The CDR3 nucleotides read TGTGCCAGCAGCTTTCCGGGTATCTCACCCCTCCACTTT. The rearrangement links TRBV5-4 to TRBJ1-6; D not resolved. V lost 2 bases and J 10 bases, leaving 10 bases between the germline ends. Looked up from germline, CDR1 is SGHNT and CDR2 is YYREEE (reference sequence). The CDR3 is made up of 13 amino acids.

The J gene is TRBJ1-2, the V gene TRBV28; 8 nucleotides agree with TRBD1. Unmatched junction bases numbered 11, after V lost 4 bases and J lost 4 bases. CDR3 length: 16 residues. CDR1 is MDHEN, CDR2 SYDVKM, per germline. The CDR3, as DNA: TGTGCCAGCAGTTCCCTGTCGACAGGGGTCGGCTATGGCTACACCTTC. Protein product: CASSSLSTGVGYGYTF.

The chain has TRBV18 and TRBJ2-1; 10 nucleotides match TRBD2. The V and J ends lost 0 bases and 3 bases, in that order; junction bases with no gene match: 2. The CDR3 consists of 16 residues. In germline, CDR1 is KGHSH, CDR2 LQKENI. The CDR3 DNA follows: TGTGCCAGCTCACCACCCTCTAGCGGGGGCTACAATGAGCAGTTCTTC. Protein product: CASSPPSSGGYNEQFF.